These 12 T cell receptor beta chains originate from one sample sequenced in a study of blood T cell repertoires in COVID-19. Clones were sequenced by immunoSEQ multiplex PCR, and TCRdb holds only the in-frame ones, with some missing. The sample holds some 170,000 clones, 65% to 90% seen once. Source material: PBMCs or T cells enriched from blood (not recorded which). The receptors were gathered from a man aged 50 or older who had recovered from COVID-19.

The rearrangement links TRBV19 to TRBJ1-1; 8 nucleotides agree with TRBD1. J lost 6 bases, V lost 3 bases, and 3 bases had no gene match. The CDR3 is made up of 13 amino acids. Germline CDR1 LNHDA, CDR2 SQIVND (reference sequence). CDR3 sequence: CASSMLQGAEAFF. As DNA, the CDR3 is TGTGCCAGTAGTATGCTACAGGGGGCTGAAGCTTTCTTT.

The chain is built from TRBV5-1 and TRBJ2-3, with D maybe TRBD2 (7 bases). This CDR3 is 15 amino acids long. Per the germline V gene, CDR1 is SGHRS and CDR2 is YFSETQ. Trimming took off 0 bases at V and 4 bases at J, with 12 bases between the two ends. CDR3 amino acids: CASSLEGRGPDTQYF. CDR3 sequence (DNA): TGCGCCAGCAGCTTGGAGGGGCGGGGGCCAGATACGCAGTATTTT. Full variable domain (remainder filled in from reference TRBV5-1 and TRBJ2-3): KAGVTQTPRYLIKTRGQQVTLSCSPISGHRSVSWYQQTPGQGLQFLFEYFSETQRNKGNFPGRFSGRQFSNSRSEMNVSTLELGDSALYLCASSLEGRGPDTQYFGPGTRLTVL.

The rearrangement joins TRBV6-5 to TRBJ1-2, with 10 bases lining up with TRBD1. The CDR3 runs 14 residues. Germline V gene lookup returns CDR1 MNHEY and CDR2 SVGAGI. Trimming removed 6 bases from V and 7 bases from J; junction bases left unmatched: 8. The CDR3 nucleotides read TGTGCCAGCAGATCGACAGGGGGCGCCGGTGGCTACACCTTC. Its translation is CASRSTGGAGGYTF.

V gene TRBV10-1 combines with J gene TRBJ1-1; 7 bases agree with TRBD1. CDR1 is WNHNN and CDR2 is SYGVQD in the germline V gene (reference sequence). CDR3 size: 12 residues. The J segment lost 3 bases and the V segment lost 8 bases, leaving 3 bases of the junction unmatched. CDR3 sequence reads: CASGDRDTEAFF. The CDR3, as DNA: TGCGCCAGCGGGGACAGAGACACTGAAGCTTTCTTT.

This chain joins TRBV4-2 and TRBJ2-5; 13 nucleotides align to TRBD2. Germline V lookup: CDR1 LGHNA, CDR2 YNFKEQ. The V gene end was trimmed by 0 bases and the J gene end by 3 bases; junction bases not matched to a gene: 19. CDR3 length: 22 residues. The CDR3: CASSQDTASLAGGRSAKETQYF. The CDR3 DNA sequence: TGTGCCAGCAGCCAAGATACCGCTTCACTAGCGGGGGGGCGGTCGGCGAAAGAGACCCAGTACTTC.

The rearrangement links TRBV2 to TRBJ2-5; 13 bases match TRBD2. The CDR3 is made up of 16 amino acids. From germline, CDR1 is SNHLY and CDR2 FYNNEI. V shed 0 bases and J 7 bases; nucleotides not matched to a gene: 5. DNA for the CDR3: TGTGCCAGCAGTGAAGCCCCACTAGCGGGGGGGGCGACCCAGTACTTC. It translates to CASSEAPLAGGATQYF.

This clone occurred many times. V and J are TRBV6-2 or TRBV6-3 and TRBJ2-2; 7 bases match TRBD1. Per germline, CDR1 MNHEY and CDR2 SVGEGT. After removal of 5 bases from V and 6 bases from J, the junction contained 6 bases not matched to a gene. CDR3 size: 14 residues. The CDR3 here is CASSPTGMAGELFF. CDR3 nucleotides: TGTGCCAGCAGTCCGACAGGGATGGCCGGGGAGCTGTTTTTT.

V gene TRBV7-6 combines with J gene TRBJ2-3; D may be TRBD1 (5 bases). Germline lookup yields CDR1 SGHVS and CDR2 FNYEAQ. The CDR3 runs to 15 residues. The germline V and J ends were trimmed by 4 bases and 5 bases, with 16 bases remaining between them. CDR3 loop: CASSSLGVVLDTQYF. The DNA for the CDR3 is TGTGCCAGCAGCTCCCTAGGGGTAGTTTTAGATACGCAGTATTTT.

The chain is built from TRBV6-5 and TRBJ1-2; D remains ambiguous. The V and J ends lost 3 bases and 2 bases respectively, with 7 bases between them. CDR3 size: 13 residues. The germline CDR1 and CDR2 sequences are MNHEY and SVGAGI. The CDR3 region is CASSYMSNYGYTF. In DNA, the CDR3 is TGTGCCAGCAGTTATATGTCGAACTATGGCTACACCTTC.

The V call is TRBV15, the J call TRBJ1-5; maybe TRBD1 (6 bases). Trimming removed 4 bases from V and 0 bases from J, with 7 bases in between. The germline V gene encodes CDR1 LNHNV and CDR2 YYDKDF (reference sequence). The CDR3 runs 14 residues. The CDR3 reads CATSNRVSNQPQHF. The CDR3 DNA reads TGTGCCACCAGCAACAGGGTTAGCAATCAGCCCCAGCATTTT.

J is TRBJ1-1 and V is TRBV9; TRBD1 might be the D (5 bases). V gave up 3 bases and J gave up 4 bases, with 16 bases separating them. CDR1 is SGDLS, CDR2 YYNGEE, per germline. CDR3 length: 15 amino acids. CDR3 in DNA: TGTGCCAGCAGCGCCTTAGGGGTGGGTAGCACTGAAGCTTTCTTT. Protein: CASSALGVGSTEAFF.

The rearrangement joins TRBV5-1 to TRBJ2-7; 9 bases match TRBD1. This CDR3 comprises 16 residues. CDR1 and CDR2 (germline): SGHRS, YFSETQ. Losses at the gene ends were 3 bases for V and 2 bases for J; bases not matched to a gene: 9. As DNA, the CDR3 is TGCGCCAGCAGCTACGGGGGGACAGGGACGGCCTACGAGCAGTACTTC. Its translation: CASSYGGTGTAYEQYF.